The rows below give T cell receptor beta chains drawn from one sample of a study of cytomegalovirus exposure and HLA in healthy donors. This table comes from immunoSEQ multiplex PCR, and its TCRdb copy is limited to in-frame clones, with some not included. The table includes about 210,000 clones, about 83% detected once. The sequenced material came from PBMCs. The source is a woman between 50 and 59 years old in good health and CMV-seropositive. Both conserved end residues are part of each CDR3. D genes are given only for firm matches. Clone size is given for some rows only: seen once, a few or many times, or a class if the clone is expanded.

V gene	J gene	clone size	D gene	CDR3 DNA	CDR3 protein
TRBV30	TRBJ2-2	-	TRBD1	TGTGCCTGGAATGGACAGGCAGAGACCGGGGAGCTGTTTTTT	CAWNGQAETGELFF
TRBV5-1	TRBJ1-1	-	-	TGCGCCAGCAGCAGGCGGGGCCGGAACACTGAAGCTTTCTTT	CASSRRGRNTEAFF
TRBV7-2	TRBJ1-2	-	-	TGTGCCAGCAGCAAAGCCTCTAACTATGGCTACACCTTC	CASSKASNYGYTF
TRBV13	TRBJ2-5	-	-	TGTGCCAGCAGCTTAGTGACAGTCCAAGAGACCCAGTACTTC	CASSLVTVQETQYF
TRBV7-9	TRBJ2-7	-	TRBD1	TGTGCCAGCAGCCCGTGGACAGGCGGGTCGATCTACGAGCAGTACTTC	CASSPWTGGSIYEQYF
TRBV14	TRBJ2-1	-	-	TGTGCCAGCAGCCCGTTTCACAATGAGCAGTTCTTC	CASSPFHNEQFF
TRBV30	TRBJ1-5	-	-	TGTGCCTGGGCCCCCCACTTGACAGTTGATGGTCCCCAGCATTTT	CAWAPHLTVDGPQHF
TRBV5-4	TRBJ2-1	-	TRBD2	TGTGCCAGCAGCTACCTAGCGGGGGGGATGAATGAGCAGTTCTTC	CASSYLAGGMNEQFF
TRBV13	TRBJ2-7	-	TRBD2	TGTGCCAGTACCCCGGGACTAGCAATCGGGAGCTACGAGCAATACTTC	CASTPGLAIGSYEQYF
TRBV18	TRBJ2-5	-	TRBD1	TGTGCCAGCTCACCGGACAGGGAAGAGACCCAGTACTTC	CASSPDREETQYF
TRBV30	TRBJ1-1	once	TRBD1	TGTGCCTGGAGTGAATATAACAGGGGATACACTGAAGCTTTCTTT	CAWSEYNRGYTEAFF
TRBV5-5	TRBJ1-1	-	-	TGTGCCAGCAGCTTGGGAGTCGGGACAGAAGCTTTCTTT	CASSLGVGTEAFF
TRBV7-9	TRBJ1-2	once	-	TGTGCCAGCAGTGGAGAGGTGGTAGGCTACACCTTC	CASSGEVVGYTF
TRBV6-1	TRBJ1-6	few	-	TGTGCCAGCACCTCTCGCTCCGGGGCACCCCTCCACTTT	CASTSRSGAPLHF
TRBV6-7	TRBJ2-1	-	-	TGTGCCAGCAGCCACGACAGGACCTACAATGAGCAGTTCTTC	CASSHDRTYNEQFF
TRBV5-6	TRBJ2-5	-	-	TGTGCCAGCAGTCGGGAGAGTAGGCCAGAGACCCAGTACTTC	CASSRESRPETQYF
TRBV5-1	TRBJ1-4	few	TRBD1	TGCGCCAGCAGCTTCCGACAGGGCACTAATGAAAAACTGTTTTTT	CASSFRQGTNEKLFF
TRBV6-1	TRBJ2-5	-	TRBD1	TGTGCCAGCTCAAGAGACAGGGGGGGAGAGACCCAGTACTTC	CASSRDRGGETQYF
TRBV29-1	TRBJ2-7	once	-	TGCAGCGTTGAATATGCCTACGAGCAGTACTTC	CSVEYAYEQYF
TRBV13	TRBJ1-2	once	-	TGTGCCAGCGGACTGACTAACTATGGCTACACCTTC	CASGLTNYGYTF
TRBV7-2	TRBJ1-1	few	TRBD1	TGTGCCAGCAGCTTAGACAGGGGGGGGAACACTGAAGCTTTCTTT	CASSLDRGGNTEAFF
TRBV5-1	TRBJ1-1	-	-	TGCGCCAGCAGCTTGGGCGGGGGCGGGGACGCTGAAGCTTTCTTT	CASSLGGGGDAEAFF
TRBV5-1	TRBJ2-3	-	-	TGCGCCAGCAGCTTAACAGCTCTTAGCACAGATACGCAGTATTTT	CASSLTALSTDTQYF
TRBV4-1	TRBJ1-4	-	-	TGCGCCAGCAGCGGCGGCTTACCCCGGGGGAGTGAAAAACTGTTTTTT	CASSGGLPRGSEKLFF
TRBV9	TRBJ2-2	-	-	TGTGCCAGCAGCCTCATGGGCCATCGGAACACCGGGGAGCTGTTTTTT	CASSLMGHRNTGELFF
TRBV19	TRBJ1-5	-	-	TGTGCCAGTAGTCCAACGGGGAATCAGCCCCAGCATTTT	CASSPTGNQPQHF
TRBV7-3	TRBJ1-5	few	TRBD1	TGTGCCAGCAGCTATCCCGGAGGACAGGGGTTAGGCAATCAGCCCCAGCATTTT	CASSYPGGQGLGNQPQHF
TRBV5-6	TRBJ2-2	-	TRBD2	TGTGCCAGCAGCTTGGCCGGGAGGGTCGAGCTGTTTTTT	CASSLAGRVELFF
TRBV19	TRBJ2-7	-	TRBD2	TGTGCCAGTAGTAGCGGGGGAGCTTCCTACGAGCAGTACTTC	CASSSGGASYEQYF
TRBV7-9	TRBJ2-5	-	TRBD2	TGTGCCAGCAGCCCAGGGGCTAGCGGGGTAGAGACCCAGTACTTC	CASSPGASGVETQYF
TRBV7-9	TRBJ1-2	-	-	TGTTCCAGCAGCGGAAGCGACAGTACCTACACCTTC	CSSSGSDSTYTF
TRBV4-3	TRBJ1-1	-	TRBD1	TGCGCCAGCAGCCTTGGGACAGTCGCCACTGAAGCTTTCTTT	CASSLGTVATEAFF
TRBV19	TRBJ1-5	-	-	TGTGCCAGTAATCGCAGGGAAAATCAGCCCCAGCATTTT	CASNRRENQPQHF
TRBV19	TRBJ1-5	-	TRBD1	TGTGCCAGCCGGACAGGCAACAATCAGCCCCAGCATTTT	CASRTGNNQPQHF
TRBV29-1	TRBJ1-1	-	TRBD1	TGCAGCGGTCGGGGACAGCTTTACACTGAAGCTTTCTTT	CSGRGQLYTEAFF
TRBV30	TRBJ1-2	-	-	TGTGCCTGGAGTCCCGGACTGACATATGGCTACACCTTC	CAWSPGLTYGYTF
TRBV7-2	TRBJ2-5	-	TRBD1	TGTGCCAGCAGCTTAACAGGGGGGGAGACCCAGTACTTC	CASSLTGGETQYF
TRBV5-4	TRBJ1-4	-	TRBD1	TGTGCCAGCAGCCGAGGGACAGCTGCAACTAATGAAAAACTGTTTTTT	CASSRGTAATNEKLFF
TRBV10-3	TRBJ1-1	-	TRBD1	TGTGCCATCAGGGGACAGGGTACCACTGAAGCTTTCTTT	CAIRGQGTTEAFF
TRBV6-5	TRBJ2-2	-	TRBD2	TGTGCCAGCAGTGTAGCGGGGGTTACCGGGGAGCTGTTTTTT	CASSVAGVTGELFF
TRBV6-1	TRBJ1-6	-	TRBD1	TGTGCCAGCACTGGGACAGAAGCTTCACCCCTCCACTTT	CASTGTEASPLHF
TRBV5-1	TRBJ1-2	-	TRBD1	TGCGCCAGCAGCTTTGGACAGGGGGCGTATGGCTACACCTTC	CASSFGQGAYGYTF
TRBV28	TRBJ1-6	-	-	TGTGCCAGCAGCCCCAACCCATATACAGGGAGCTCCTATAATTCACCCCTCCACTTT	CASSPNPYTGSSYNSPLHF
TRBV5-1	TRBJ1-1	-	-	TGCGCCAGCAGCTTGGAGGAGACAGTGATGAACACTGAAGCTTTCTTT	CASSLEETVMNTEAFF
TRBV7-6	TRBJ2-5	once	TRBD2	TGTGCCAGCAGCCCGACTAGCGGGGGGGCCCGAGAGACCCAGTACTTC	CASSPTSGGARETQYF
TRBV4-2	TRBJ2-7	-	TRBD1	TGTGCCAGCAGCCAAGGGACAGGGGGCTTGGAGGAGCAGTACTTC	CASSQGTGGLEEQYF
TRBV6-1	TRBJ1-6	-	TRBD1	TGTGCCAGCAGTTCAAACCGGGACAGGGACTCACCCCTCCACTTT	CASSSNRDRDSPLHF
TRBV30	TRBJ2-7	-	-	TGTGCCTGGAGAAGGCGCAGGGCGAGCTCCTACGAGCAGTACTTC	CAWRRRRASSYEQYF
TRBV4-1	TRBJ2-1	-	TRBD2	TGCGCCAGCAGCCAAGATTCGGGGGGGACGAGCTCCTACAATGAGCAGTTCTTC	CASSQDSGGTSSYNEQFF
TRBV7-2	TRBJ2-6	-	-	TGTGCCAGCAGCTTCCGGGGGACAGCAACTTACTCTGGGGCCAACGTCCTGACTTTC	CASSFRGTATYSGANVLTF
TRBV19	TRBJ1-5	-	TRBD1	TGTGCCAGTAGTTCTCTGGCAGGGGGATATAGCAATCAGCCCCAGCATTTT	CASSSLAGGYSNQPQHF
TRBV5-1	TRBJ1-1	-	TRBD1	TGCGCCAGCAGCTTAGGGACAGTAGAAGCTTTCTTT	CASSLGTVEAFF
TRBV4-1	TRBJ1-1	-	TRBD1	TGCGCCAGCAGAAGGACAGGGCCCATGAACACTGAAGCTTTCTTT	CASRRTGPMNTEAFF